This is a list of T cell receptor beta chains from one sample in a study of ipilimumab plus nivolumab after autologous stem cell transplantation. The repertoire was sequenced with immunoSEQ multiplex PCR; TCRdb's copy has only in-frame clones and lacks some. The sample holds tens of thousands of clones, about 83% seen once. The specimen was PBMCs, collected in a trial of ipilimumab plus nivolumab as post-transplant consolidation. The origin of the receptors is a male donor with diffuse large B-cell lymphoma. Both conserved end residues are part of each CDR3. The D gene is left open where the match is weak. Size values are once, few and many counts, or a class for expanded clones, and some rows have none.

d_gene,v_gene,abundance,j_gene,CDR3nt,CDR3aa
TRBD1,TRBV7-9,-,TRBJ1-1,TGTGCCAGCAGCTTAACAGGGGGCGAGGGGGTCACTGAAGCTTTCTTT,CASSLTGGEGVTEAFF
-,TRBV25-1,-,TRBJ2-7,TGTGCCAGCAGTCCACAGGCACCTTCTTCGGGGGATTTCGAGCAGTACTTC,CASSPQAPSSGDFEQYF
-,TRBV2,-,TRBJ1-5,TGTGCCAGCAGCCAAACCGGGGCGCCCCAGCATTTT,CASSQTGAPQHF
-,TRBV5-8,-,TRBJ1-2,TGTGCCAGCACCCTTTACGTAGGGGGGTCAAACTATGGCTACACCTTC,CASTLYVGGSNYGYTF
-,TRBV5-4,-,TRBJ1-6,TGTGCCAGCAGCTTGAGTTGGAGGGGTGATTCACCCCTCCACTTT,CASSLSWRGDSPLHF
-,TRBV27,-,TRBJ1-5,TGTGCCAGCAAACGGGACGGTCGTTCGGATCAGCCCCAGCATTTT,CASKRDGRSDQPQHF
-,TRBV13,-,TRBJ2-7,TGTGCCAGCAGCACCTCACGGACACCTACCTACGAGCAGTACTTC,CASSTSRTPTYEQYF
-,TRBV7-2,once,TRBJ2-7,TGTGCCAGCAGCTTAAAGAGCATCTCTCACGGGGGTACCGAGCAGTACTTC,CASSLKSISHGGTEQYF
-,TRBV5-1,few,TRBJ2-7,TGCGCCAGCAGCTTGGTAGTACACCCCTACGAGCAGTACTTC,CASSLVVHPYEQYF
TRBD1,TRBV2,once,TRBJ2-6,TGTGCCAGCAGAGAACCAGGGGGCTACGGGGCCAACGTCCTGACTTTC,CASREPGGYGANVLTF
-,TRBV9,-,TRBJ1-4,TGTGCCAGCAGCCCCAGGACGGCCCGTAATGAAAAACTGTTTTTT,CASSPRTARNEKLFF
-,TRBV2,-,TRBJ2-3,TGTGCCAGCAGGCTACAGGGTGCCACAGATACGCAGTATTTT,CASRLQGATDTQYF
-,TRBV18,-,TRBJ2-7,TGTGCCAGCTCACCCACCTCTGGGGACGAGCAGTACTTC,CASSPTSGDEQYF
-,TRBV27,-,TRBJ1-3,TGTGCCAGCCGGGGGGCCTCTGGAAACACCATATATTTT,CASRGASGNTIYF
-,TRBV5-1,-,TRBJ2-1,-,CASSFGPGQIYNEQFF
-,TRBV18,-,TRBJ2-5,TGTGCCAGCTCACCGGGGGACCAAGAGACCCAGTACTTC,CASSPGDQETQYF
TRBD2,TRBV6-1,-,TRBJ2-1,TGTGCCAGCAGTCTCGAAACGGGGGGCAATGAGCAGTTCTTC,CASSLETGGNEQFF
TRBD1,TRBV6-5,-,TRBJ2-2,TGTGCCAGCAGTTCAACGACAGGGGTCACCGGGGAGCTGTTTTTT,CASSSTTGVTGELFF
-,TRBV7-2,-,TRBJ2-5,TGTGCCAGCAGCCCCGATCTCCCTGAAGGGACCCAGTACTTC,CASSPDLPEGTQYF
TRBD2,TRBV5-6,-,TRBJ2-3,TGTGCCAGCAGCTTGGTAGCGGGGCACACAGATACGCAGTATTTT,CASSLVAGHTDTQYF
TRBD2,TRBV5-1,-,TRBJ2-5,TGCGCCAGCAGCATGACTAGCGGGGGGGAGACCCAGTACTTC,CASSMTSGGETQYF